A selection of T cell receptor beta chains follows, all from one sample in a study of cytomegalovirus exposure and HLA in healthy donors. Generated by immunoSEQ multiplex PCR, the TCRdb table keeps only in-frame clones and is missing some. Of 180,000 or so clones listed, approximately 82% are singletons. Source material: PBMCs. The receptors were gathered from a woman between 25 and 40 years old in good health and CMV-seropositive. Both conserved end residues are part of each CDR3. The D gene is left open where the match is weak. Part of the rows lack a size; the others show once, few, many or a class for expanded clones.

size	V	J	D	DNA	CDR3
once	TRBV12-5	TRBJ1-2	TRBD1	TGTGCTAGTGGTAACTCAGACAGGGCACTCTATGGCTACACCTTC	CASGNSDRALYGYTF
NA	TRBV28	TRBJ1-1	TRBD1	TGTGCCAGCGTCCGCAGGGGGTACACTGAAGCTTTCTTT	CASVRRGYTEAFF
NA	TRBV12-5	TRBJ1-3	NA	TGTGCTAGTGGCCCTAGAGAGGACACCATATATTTT	CASGPREDTIYF
many	TRBV27	TRBJ2-7	NA	TGTGCCAGCAGCCGGGACAAGACCTTCGAGCAGTACTTC	CASSRDKTFEQYF
few	TRBV2	TRBJ1-1	NA	TGTGCCAGCAGACAGGGATGGACTGAAGCTTTCTTT	CASRQGWTEAFF
NA	TRBV19	TRBJ1-2	NA	TGTGCCAGCGCCAGGGTGAACTATGGCTACACCTTC	CASARVNYGYTF
NA	TRBV5-1	TRBJ2-7	TRBD2	TGCGCCAGCAGCTTAACTAGCGGGGCCTACGAGCAGTACTTC	CASSLTSGAYEQYF
NA	TRBV5-6	TRBJ1-4	NA	TGTGCCAGCAGCTCCCGGTGGGAAAAACTGTTTTTT	CASSSRWEKLFF
NA	TRBV5-6	TRBJ2-7	TRBD2	TGTGCCAGCAGGGGGATAACACTAGCGACGTCCAAAGGCGAGCAGTACTTC	CASRGITLATSKGEQYF
NA	TRBV27	TRBJ1-4	NA	TGTGCCAGCAGTCCTGGGGGGTCTGAAAAACTGTTTTTT	CASSPGGSEKLFF
NA	TRBV12-2	TRBJ1-3	NA	TGTGCAAGTCGCCCCGGCGGGGGGCCTGGAAACACCATATATTTT	CASRPGGGPGNTIYF
NA	TRBV2	TRBJ2-1	TRBD2	TGTGCCAGCGTTGGAGGGCTAGCGGGAGTTAACAATGAGCAGTTCTTC	CASVGGLAGVNNEQFF
once	TRBV19	TRBJ2-4	TRBD1	TGTGCCAGTAGTGGGCGAGAGGGGGCAGCCAAAAACATTCAGTACTTC	CASSGREGAAKNIQYF
NA	TRBV2	TRBJ2-1	TRBD2	TGTGCCAGCCGGGGACTAGCGGGAGGTGAGCAGTTCTTC	CASRGLAGGEQFF
NA	TRBV28	TRBJ2-3	NA	TGTGCCAGCAGAGACACCGGCCCAGATACGCAGTATTTT	CASRDTGPDTQYF
NA	TRBV6-6	TRBJ1-2	TRBD1	TGTGCCAGCAGTTACTCGGACAGGGAACCTGGCTACACCTTC	CASSYSDREPGYTF
NA	TRBV6-1	TRBJ2-1	NA	TGTGCCAGCAGGCCTACAGGGGAGGCTTACAATGAGCAGTTCTTC	CASRPTGEAYNEQFF
NA	TRBV6-6	TRBJ2-2	NA	TGTGCCAGCATCGGACTACTGAACACCGGGGAGCTGTTTTTT	CASIGLLNTGELFF
NA	TRBV4-2	TRBJ2-1	TRBD2	TGTGCCAGCAGCCAAGTTCCTCTTGGGACTAGCGGGAGGGCCAATGAGCAGTTCTTC	CASSQVPLGTSGRANEQFF
NA	TRBV5-4	TRBJ2-1	NA	TGTGCCAGCAGCTTGACAGCCTGGGATGAGCAGTTCTTC	CASSLTAWDEQFF
NA	TRBV5-4	TRBJ1-1	NA	TGTGCCAGCAGCTTGTTCGAGGGGAACACTGAAGCTTTCTTT	CASSLFEGNTEAFF
NA	TRBV5-4	TRBJ2-5	TRBD2	TGTGCCAGCAGCCCCCCCCAGCGGGGCCCAGAGGGCCAGTACTTC	CASSPPQRGPEGQYF
NA	TRBV14	TRBJ2-5	TRBD2	TGTGCCAGCAGCCAAGGGACTAGCGCCCTCCAAGAGACCCAGTACTTC	CASSQGTSALQETQYF
once	TRBV5-5	TRBJ2-3	TRBD1	TGTGCCAGCAGCCAAAACAGGTTCTCAGGGGGCGGGGATACGCAGTATTTT	CASSQNRFSGGGDTQYF
NA	TRBV29-1	TRBJ1-1	TRBD1	TGCAGCGTTGGGCCGGGACAGGGGGTCAGGGCTTTCTTT	CSVGPGQGVRAFF
NA	TRBV2	TRBJ2-6	TRBD2	TGTGCCAGCTCCCCGGGAGGATTGGCCAACGTCCTGACTTTC	CASSPGGLANVLTF
NA	TRBV27	TRBJ2-1	TRBD2	TGTGCCAGCAGATACGGACTAGCGGAATACAATGAGCAGTTCTTC	CASRYGLAEYNEQFF
NA	TRBV4-2	TRBJ2-1	TRBD2	TGTGCCAGCAGCCAAGATAGACCTAGCGGGTATAGTGAGCAGTTCTTC	CASSQDRPSGYSEQFF